Listed here are 30 T cell receptor beta chains from one sample, sequenced in a study of spatial heterogeneity in lung cancer. Time point in this sample: blood at routine non-recurrence follow-up after resection. One entry per CDR3 protein results from TCRdb running MiXCR on the 5' RACE reads. The sample lists more than 15,000 distinct CDR3 sequences, 6.3% occurring once. The source was PBMCs, collected at follow-up. Every receptor here comes from a male donor with early-stage non-small cell lung cancer.

This clonotype was seen ten or more times. The V call is TRBV5-4, the J call TRBJ2-7; D call uncertain. V was shortened by 5 bases and J by 3 bases, with 12 bases between the two germline ends. Germline V gene data show CDR1 as SGHNT and CDR2 as YYREEE (reference sequence). The CDR3 is 13 amino acids. The CDR3 loop is CASSGPPLYEQYF. CDR3 coding DNA: TGTGCCAGCAGTGGGCCCCCCCTCTACGAGCAGTACTTC.

This clonotype was seen repeatedly, ten times or more. The genes are TRBV18 and TRBJ2-7; TRBD2 is a possible D gene (6 bases). CDR1 and CDR2 from the germline V gene are KGHSH and LQKENI. The V gene lost 3 bases and the J gene lost 3 bases, with 9 bases spanning the gap. The CDR3 is made up of 13 amino acids. CDR3 in amino acids: CASSPGGIYEQYF. As DNA, the CDR3 is TGTGCCAGCTCACCTGGCGGGATCTACGAGCAGTACTTC. The full variable domain, in which reference TRBV18 and TRBJ2-7 provide the parts outside the CDR3, is NAGVMQNPRHLVRRRGQEARLRCSPMKGHSHVYWYRQLPEEGLKFMVYLQKENIIDESGMPKERFSAEFPKEGPSILRIQQVVRGDSAAYFCASSPGGIYEQYFGPGTRLTVT.

This clonotype was seen many times. This chain connects TRBV27 to TRBJ2-1; D unresolved. Trimming left V 2 bases short and J 6 bases short, with 8 bases between. The CDR3 totals 13 residues. From germline, CDR1 is MNHEY and CDR2 SMNVEV (reference sequence). The DNA of the CDR3 is TGTGCCAGCAGTTTAGGTAGCCTCAATGAGCAGTTCTTC. Protein: CASSLGSLNEQFF.

This clonotype was seen ten or more times. V usage is TRBV20-1 and J usage is TRBJ2-5; D is unresolved. In germline, CDR1 is DFQATT, CDR2 SNEGSKA (reference sequence). V gave up 1 base and J gave up 0 bases, with 9 bases separating them. This CDR3 is 14 amino acids long. The CDR3: CSARVWRDQETQYF. The CDR3 DNA follows: TGCAGTGCTAGAGTCTGGCGCGACCAAGAGACCCAGTACTTC.

This clonotype was detected many times. The V and J genes are TRBV29-1 and TRBJ1-1; weak D call: TRBD1 (5 bases). The CDR3 runs to 15 residues. Trimming removed 3 bases from V and 1 base from J, with 15 bases in between. In germline, CDR1 is SQVTM, CDR2 ANQGSEA. The CDR3 loop reads CSVDGGVGQNTEAFF. The DNA for the CDR3 is TGCAGCGTTGATGGGGGTGTTGGGCAGAACACTGAAGCTTTCTTT.

This clonotype was counted many times. The chain joins TRBV7-2 to TRBJ2-5; D is unclear. Germline loops: CDR1 SGHTA, CDR2 FQGNSA. V lost 3 bases and J 4 bases, leaving 12 bases between the germline ends. This CDR3 comprises 14 residues. CDR3 region: CASSLGNTGETQYF. The CDR3, as DNA: TGTGCCAGCAGCTTGGGAAACACTGGAGAGACCCAGTACTTC. The full variable domain, with the rest looked up from reference TRBV7-2 and TRBJ2-5, is GAGVSQSPSNKVTEKGKDVELRCDPISGHTALYWYRQSLGQGLEFLIYFQGNSAPDKSGLPSDRFSAERTGGSVSTLTIQRTQQEDSAVYLCASSLGNTGETQYFGPGTRLLVL.

A word on this clonotype: A much larger clone differs by one base, so this may be a read error. This chain connects TRBV28 to TRBJ2-7, with D unresolved. Germline lookup yields CDR1 MDHEN and CDR2 SYDVKM. The CDR3 is 12 residues long. CDR3 amino acids: CASGRLAYELYF. The CDR3, as DNA: TGTGCCAGCGGGCGACTCGCCTACGAGCTGTACTTC.

This clonotype came up many times. The rearrangement joins TRBV5-1 to TRBJ2-1; D is possibly TRBD1 (6 bases). The CDR3 covers 13 residues. The V gene lost 6 bases and the J gene lost 0 bases, with 7 bases spanning the gap. Germline V gives CDR1 SGHRS, CDR2 YFSETQ. This chain's CDR3 is CASTQGSYNEQFF. CDR3 nucleotide sequence: TGCGCCAGCACACAGGGCTCCTACAATGAGCAGTTCTTC.

This clonotype has ten or more counts. The V and J genes are TRBV2 and TRBJ2-1; D gene unclear. CDR3 length: 11 residues. The V gene lost 10 bases and the J gene lost 3 bases, with 7 bases spanning the gap. The V gene's germline CDR1 is SNHLY and CDR2 FYNNEI. The CDR3 loop reads CANRYYNEQFF. CDR3 DNA: TGTGCCAACCGATACTACAATGAGCAGTTCTTC.

This clonotype is hyperexpanded by share. V is TRBV6-5 and J is TRBJ2-7; D not resolved. V shed 3 bases and J shed 4 bases, with 13 bases lying between them. The length of the CDR3 is 14 residues. Germline V gives CDR1 MNHEY, CDR2 SVGAGI. The CDR3 sequence: CASSYTILGYEQYF. The DNA of the CDR3 is TGTGCCAGCAGTTATACTATTCTCGGATACGAGCAGTACTTC.

The V gene is TRBV25-1, the J gene TRBJ2-2; D unresolved. In germline, CDR1 is MGHDK, CDR2 SYGVNS. There are 13 residues in the CDR3. V was shortened by 1 base and J by 0 bases, with 0 bases between the two germline ends. Written as DNA, the CDR3 is TGTGCCAGCAGTGAATCGAACACCGGGGAGCTGTTTTTT. Translated, it gives CASSESNTGELFF. The complete variable domain, with remaining parts taken from reference TRBV25-1 and TRBJ2-2, reads EADIYQTPRYLVIGTGKKITLECSQTMGHDKMYWYQQDPGMELHLIHYSYGVNSTEKGDLSSESTVSRIRTEHFPLTLESARPSHTSQYLCASSESNTGELFFGEGSRLTVL.

This clonotype was seen at least ten times. This chain uses TRBV6-5 with TRBJ1-1; possible D gene TRBD1, 5 bases. V lost 6 bases and J 1 base, leaving 15 bases between the germline ends. The CDR3 is 15 residues long. The germline gives CDR1 MNHEY, CDR2 SVGAGI. The CDR3 nucleotides read TGTGCCAGCAGCCCAGACAGTTGGGCGAACACTGAAGCTTTCTTT. This codes for CASSPDSWANTEAFF.

This clonotype appeared many times. No DNA is shown, since the ends of the CDR3 on it are uncertain; the CDR3 is the one TCRdb lists. The V call is TRBV28, the J call TRBJ1-1. Germline-derived CDR1 and CDR2 are MDHEN and SYDVKM. Ends included, the CDR3 has 13 residues. The CDR3 loop reads CASSTSDGIGAFF.

In this sample, this clonotype turned up many times. The gene calls are TRBV20-1 and TRBJ2-7; TRBD2 matches 7 bases. V lost 1 base, J lost 6 bases, and 9 bases stayed unmatched. In germline, CDR1 is DFQATT, CDR2 SNEGSKA (reference sequence). The CDR3 has 14 amino acids. Here the CDR3 DNA reads TGCAGTGCTAGAGGCGTCAACGGGAGGTCCGAGCAGTACTTC. It specifies CSARGVNGRSEQYF.

This clonotype is medium-sized by share. The V call is TRBV20-1, the J call TRBJ2-1, with TRBD1 matching over 12 bases. The length of the CDR3 is 14 residues. The J segment lost 6 bases and the V segment lost 4 bases, leaving 4 bases of the junction unmatched. Germline-derived CDR1 and CDR2 are DFQATT and SNEGSKA (reference sequence). The CDR3 spells CSATKGQGANEQFF. The CDR3 DNA reads TGCAGTGCTACCAAGGGACAGGGGGCCAATGAGCAGTTCTTC.

This clonotype was recorded many times. The chain carries TRBV15 and TRBJ2-7, with TRBD1 identical over 11 bases. Germline V lookup: CDR1 LNHNV, CDR2 YYDKDF (reference sequence). CDR3 length equals 15 residues. V shed 0 bases, J shed 4 bases, and the junction held 2 bases outside the gene matches. This chain's CDR3 is CATSRDGTGGYEQYF. The CDR3 DNA follows: TGTGCCACCAGCAGAGACGGGACAGGGGGGTACGAGCAGTACTTC.

In this sample, this clonotype turned up many times. V is TRBV2 and J is TRBJ2-3; the D gene could be TRBD1 or TRBD2 (6 bases each). V was trimmed by 6 bases and J by 5 bases, leaving 15 bases between them. Germline V CDR1 and CDR2: SNHLY, FYNNEI. This CDR3 contains 14 residues. Here the CDR3 DNA reads TGTGCCAGCAGCAACCAAGGGGGGAGAGATACGCAGTATTTT. Translating it yields CASSNQGGRDTQYF.

This clonotype rates as medium-sized. The chain links TRBV11-1 to TRBJ1-1; D remains ambiguous. Trimming cost V 5 bases and J 0 bases, with 4 bases left between them. Germline loops: CDR1 SGHAT, CDR2 FQDESV (reference sequence). The CDR3 is made up of 12 amino acids. CDR3 sequence (DNA): TGTGCCAGCAGCGACATGAACACTGAAGCTTTCTTT. Protein product: CASSDMNTEAFF.

Many counts were recorded for this clonotype. V is TRBV28 and J is TRBJ1-2; D is uncertain. This CDR3 comprises 11 residues. CDR1 and CDR2 from the germline V gene are MDHEN and SYDVKM. Between the trimmed V and J ends, which lost 6 bases and 1 base, there was a span of 3 bases. The CDR3 sequence is CASSGNYGYTF. CDR3 sequence (DNA): TGTGCCAGCAGCGGTAACTATGGCTACACCTTC.

This clonotype was picked up many times. The chain combines TRBV4-3 with TRBJ2-1, with TRBD2 matching 7 bases. Germline CDR1 reads LGHNA; CDR2 reads YSLEER. The CDR3 is made up of 17 amino acids. Losses at the gene ends were 0 bases for V and 4 bases for J; bases not matched to a gene: 9. CDR3 in amino acids: CASSQDRVSGPYNEQFF. CDR3 bases: TGCGCCAGCAGCCAAGATCGGGTTAGCGGGCCGTACAATGAGCAGTTCTTC.

This chain uses TRBV9 with TRBJ2-7; tentatively, D is TRBD1 (6 bases). Germline CDR1 and CDR2: SGDLS and YYNGEE. The germline V and J ends were trimmed by 4 bases and 4 bases, with 15 bases remaining between them. The CDR3 loop spans 14 amino acids. The CDR3 sequence is CASSPPGQGYEQYF. Here the CDR3 DNA reads TGTGCCAGCAGCCCCCCGGGGCAGGGGTACGAGCAGTACTTC.

Ten or more counts support this clonotype. The genes are TRBV5-1 and TRBJ2-7; TRBD2 matches at 7 bases. V trimming: 0 bases; J trimming: 1 base; junction bases outside the gene matches: 4. The CDR3 runs to 15 residues. In germline, CDR1 is SGHRS, CDR2 YFSETQ. CDR3 DNA: TGCGCCAGCAGCTTGGCGGGGGGTCCTTCCTACGAGCAGTACTTC. Translation gives CASSLAGGPSYEQYF.

This clonotype was counted at least ten times. This rearrangement joins TRBV28 to TRBJ1-1; the D gene is possibly TRBD1 (6 bases). Between the trimmed V and J ends, which lost 2 bases and 10 bases, there was a span of 20 bases. The germline V gene encodes CDR1 MDHEN and CDR2 SYDVKM. This CDR3 is 15 amino acids long. DNA for the CDR3: TGTGCCAGCAGTTTACCCCGGGGGGGGGCGCGCGGAGCTTTCTTT. Translated, it gives CASSLPRGGARGAFF.

The sample holds many counts of this clonotype. This chain uses TRBV5-1 with TRBJ1-2; D may be TRBD1 (6 bases). Germline CDR1 reads SGHRS; CDR2 reads YFSETQ. V lost 4 bases to trimming and J lost 0 bases, with 13 bases between them. The CDR3 extends over 15 amino acids. CDR3 sequence reads: CASSRGQDSNYGYTF. The CDR3 coding sequence is TGCGCCAGCAGCAGGGGACAAGACTCTAACTATGGCTACACCTTC.

This clonotype was recorded many times. This chain links TRBV4-3 with TRBJ2-1, with D possibly TRBD2 on 5 matching bases. The CDR3 consists of 17 residues. Per germline, CDR1 LGHNA and CDR2 YSLEER. V was cut by 1 base and J by 4 bases, with 17 bases left in between. The CDR3 loop is CASSQVPPASGYNEQFF. In DNA form, the CDR3 reads TGCGCCAGCAGCCAAGTCCCCCCCGCGTCGGGGTACAATGAGCAGTTCTTC.

Ten or more counts support this clonotype. The chain employs TRBV3-1 and TRBJ2-2; 7 bases match TRBD2. After removal of 2 bases from V and 7 bases from J, the junction contained 10 bases not matched to a gene. Germline V gene data show CDR1 as LGHDT and CDR2 as YNNKEL (reference sequence). CDR3 length equals 16 residues. The CDR3 is CASSQHGEGLGGELFF. CDR3 nucleotide sequence: TGTGCCAGCAGCCAACACGGGGAGGGCCTTGGCGGGGAGCTGTTTTTT.

This clonotype has at least ten counts. The rearrangement links TRBV20-1 to TRBJ2-3; 7 nucleotides line up with TRBD2. The CDR3 extends over 14 amino acids. Germline trimming cut 3 bases from V and 1 base from J; bases unmatched to any gene: 4. The germline gives CDR1 DFQATT, CDR2 SNEGSKA (reference sequence). The CDR3 here is CSASGGSGTDTQYF. The DNA of the CDR3 is TGCAGTGCTAGCGGGGGGAGCGGCACAGATACGCAGTATTTT.

This clonotype was seen ten or more times. V gene TRBV28 combines with J gene TRBJ2-7; D call uncertain. The germline gives CDR1 MDHEN, CDR2 SYDVKM. V was trimmed by 10 bases and J by 0 bases, leaving 16 bases between them. This CDR3 spans 14 amino acids. The CDR3 coding sequence is TGTGCCACCAAAACCCCCGGAAGCTCCTACGAGCAGTACTTC. Its translation is CATKTPGSSYEQYF.

This clonotype was counted at least ten times. This chain links TRBV5-1 with TRBJ2-1, with TRBD2 identical over 10 bases. The CDR3 has 14 residues. CDR1 SGHRS and CDR2 YFSETQ come from the germline V gene. Trimming at V came to 0 bases and at J to 8 bases, leaving 2 bases not matched to a gene. CDR3 coding DNA: TGCGCCAGCAGCTTGGGGCTAGCGGGAGATGAGCAGTTCTTC. Translating gives CASSLGLAGDEQFF.

This clonotype was observed many times. V usage is TRBV10-3 and J usage is TRBJ2-3, with 7 nucleotides matching TRBD1. Germline values: CDR1 ENHRY, CDR2 SYGVKD. The CDR3 covers 13 residues. J gave up 3 bases and V 9 bases, and 6 bases lay outside the gene matches. CDR3 sequence: CAMRQGPTDTQYF. CDR3 sequence (DNA): TGTGCCATGAGACAGGGTCCAACAGATACGCAGTATTTT.